This passage covers 27 T cell receptor beta chains from one sample sequenced in a study of OX40 agonist ivuxolimab in advanced cancers. Data came from immunoSEQ multiplex PCR; TCRdb stores just in-frame clones and leaves some out. The sample contains around 15,000 clones, about 88% of which appear only once. The specimen comprised CD4+ or CD8+ T cells sorted from blood, sampled in a trial of the OX40 agonist ivuxolimab. The receptors were sampled from an adult with an advanced solid tumor such as melanoma, head and neck, liver or kidney cancer.

J is TRBJ2-7 and V is TRBV29-1; no clear D. Germline V CDR1 and CDR2: SQVTM, ANQGSEA. The CDR3 is made up of 12 amino acids. Trimming took off 6 bases at V and 0 bases at J, with 9 bases between the two ends. This CDR3 is CSVGPGSYEQYF. CDR3 sequence (DNA): TGCAGCGTCGGTCCAGGCTCCTACGAGCAGTACTTC.

This clone came up a few times. This rearrangement joins TRBV7-3 to TRBJ2-7; possibly TRBD2 for D (5 bases). V lost 2 bases and J lost 3, with 11 bases in between. This CDR3 has 14 amino acids. Germline CDR1 and CDR2: SGHTA and FQGTGA. DNA for the CDR3: TGTGCCAGCAGCTTAGAGGGTGGTGGCTACGAGCAGTACTTC. Encoded protein: CASSLEGGGYEQYF.

The chain couples TRBV19 to TRBJ1-6; 8 positions match TRBD1. The CDR3 has 14 amino acids. J was trimmed by 8 bases and V by 3 bases; bases with no gene match: 3. Germline assignment: CDR1 LNHDA and CDR2 SQIVND (reference sequence). In nucleotides, the CDR3 is TGTGCCAGTAGTATCGGACAGGGTCATTCACCCCTCCACTTT. It translates to CASSIGQGHSPLHF.

The chain carries TRBV9 and TRBJ1-3, with D possibly being TRBD1 (5 bases). CDR1 is SGDLS, CDR2 YYNGEE, per germline. The CDR3 extends over 15 amino acids. V lost 0 bases and J lost 4, with 11 bases in between. This CDR3 reads CASSVAPGRGNTIYF. As DNA, the CDR3 is TGTGCCAGCAGCGTAGCCCCGGGACGCGGAAACACCATATATTTT.

The chain employs TRBV7-9 and TRBJ2-3, with TRBD2 matching over 12 bases. Losses at the gene ends were 5 bases for V and 6 bases for J; bases not matched to a gene: 3. CDR3 size: 14 residues. CDR1 is SEHNR, CDR2 FQNEAQ, per germline (reference sequence). DNA for the CDR3: TGTGCCAGCAGCCCCGGGACTAGCGGGGATACGCAGTATTTT. Encoded protein: CASSPGTSGDTQYF.

This rearrangement joins TRBV10-3 to TRBJ2-3, with 8 bases lining up with TRBD2. Germline V CDR1 and CDR2: ENHRY, SYGVKD. V was clipped by 8 bases and J by 1 base; unmatched bases: 8. This CDR3 has 15 amino acids. The CDR3 spells CAISGGRSGTDTQYF. The CDR3 DNA reads TGTGCCATCTCGGGGGGGCGGTCTGGCACAGATACGCAGTATTTT.

The rearrangement links TRBV7-9 to TRBJ1-4; D may be TRBD1 (5 bases). Trimming cost V 3 bases and J 7 bases, with 15 bases left between them. The CDR3 is 15 amino acids. In germline, CDR1 is SEHNR, CDR2 FQNEAQ (reference sequence). The CDR3 nucleotides are TGTGCCAGCAGCTTGGACGGGGACTTAAGTGAAAAACTGTTTTTT. It codes for CASSLDGDLSEKLFF.

A single count supports this clone. The genes are TRBV2 and TRBJ1-5; possibly TRBD1 for D (5 bases). The CDR3 is 15 amino acids. Germline CDR1 and CDR2: SNHLY and FYNNEI. Trimming shortened V by 6 bases and J by 1 base, and 13 bases separated the two germline ends. In DNA form, the CDR3 reads TGTGCCAGCAGGGGGGACGGGGGGAGCAATCAGCCCCAGCATTTT. The encoded protein is CASRGDGGSNQPQHF.

J is TRBJ2-1 and V is TRBV19; 7 bases map to TRBD1. CDR3 length equals 12 residues. CDR1 is LNHDA and CDR2 is SQIVND in the germline V gene (reference sequence). V lost 3 bases, J lost 12 bases, and 5 bases stayed unmatched. The CDR3 bases are TGTGCCAGTAGTATCGGGGACAGCCGGCAGTTCTTC. As protein: CASSIGDSRQFF.

V gene TRBV7-2 combines with J gene TRBJ2-7; 12 positions agree with TRBD2. CDR1 is SGHTA, CDR2 FQGNSA, per germline. V lost 5 bases and J lost 3; bases outside the gene matches: 5. The CDR3 runs 15 residues. CDR3 in amino acids: CASSLGLAGLYEQYF. The CDR3 region has the DNA TGTGCCAGCAGCCTCGGACTAGCGGGGCTCTACGAGCAGTACTTC.

The V gene is TRBV5-4, the J gene TRBJ2-7; TRBD2 matches 8 bases. The germline gives CDR1 SGHNT, CDR2 YYREEE (reference sequence). The length of the CDR3 is 14 residues. J gave up 2 bases and V 4 bases, and 5 bases lay outside the gene matches. CDR3 DNA sequence: TGTGCCAGCAGCCCGGGAGGGGTACCCTACGAGCAGTACTTC. Its translation is CASSPGGVPYEQYF.

V and J are TRBV6-6 and TRBJ1-5; a weak D match, TRBD1 (5 bases). The V and J ends lost 7 bases and 9 bases respectively, with 13 bases between them. Germline V gene data show CDR1 as MNHNY and CDR2 as SVGAGI (reference sequence). CDR3 length equals 12 residues. The chain's CDR3 is CASKLGDRPQHF. In nucleotides, the CDR3 is TGTGCCAGCAAGTTGGGGGATCGGCCCCAGCATTTT.

This chain uses TRBV5-1 with TRBJ1-2; a weak D match, TRBD1 (5 bases). Germline CDR1 and CDR2: SGHRS and YFSETQ. With 0 bases removed from V and 5 bases from J, the gap between germline ends came to 14 bases. There are 15 residues in the CDR3. CDR3 residues: CASSLGAGSGYGYTF. CDR3 in DNA: TGCGCCAGCAGCTTGGGTGCAGGGTCGGGGTATGGCTACACCTTC. The variable domain in full, with the rest retrieved from reference TRBV5-1 and TRBJ1-2, is KAGVTQTPRYLIKTRGQQVTLSCSPISGHRSVSWYQQTPGQGLQFLFEYFSETQRNKGNFPGRFSGRQFSNSRSEMNVSTLELGDSALYLCASSLGAGSGYGYTFGSGTRLTVV.

This chain links TRBV6-6 with TRBJ2-1; weak D call: TRBD1 (5 bases). The V gene lost 2 bases and the J gene lost 1 base, with 9 bases spanning the gap. CDR1 and CDR2 (germline): MNHNY, SVGAGI (reference sequence). The CDR3 has 15 residues. CDR3: CASSYKGKSYNEQFF. CDR3 DNA: TGTGCCAGCAGTTACAAGGGGAAATCCTACAATGAGCAGTTCTTC.

J is TRBJ2-1 and V is TRBV27; 9 bases are a match to TRBD2. Germline assignment: CDR1 MNHEY and CDR2 SMNVEV (reference sequence). This CDR3 contains 15 residues. Trimming at V came to 5 bases and at J to 3 bases, leaving 5 bases not matched to a gene. CDR3 amino acids: CASSMTSGNYNEQFF. CDR3 coding DNA: TGTGCCAGCAGTATGACTAGCGGTAACTACAATGAGCAGTTCTTC.

The V and J genes are TRBV7-9 and TRBJ2-5; 9 bases fit TRBD1. V lost 4 bases, J lost 3 bases, and 3 bases stayed unmatched. The CDR3 is 14 amino acids. The germline CDR1 and CDR2 sequences are SEHNR and FQNEAQ (reference sequence). The CDR3 nucleotides read TGTGCCAGCAGCTCCGGGACAGGGAAAGAGACCCAGTACTTC. Translation: CASSSGTGKETQYF.

This clone was recorded once. The chain carries TRBV10-3 and TRBJ2-7, with D maybe TRBD2 (5 bases). CDR3 length equals 13 residues. Trimming shortened V by 6 bases and J by 5 bases, and 14 bases separated the two germline ends. Germline V lookup: CDR1 ENHRY, CDR2 SYGVKD. The CDR3 DNA reads as TGTGCCATCAGACCAGGAGGTAGGGACGAGCAGTACTTC. Protein: CAIRPGGRDEQYF.

This clone was seen a handful of times. CDR3 amino acids: CASSPSTGTGSEKLFF. For the CDR3, the DNA is TGTGCCAGCTCACCTTCGACAGGGACAGGGAGTGAAAAACTGTTTTTT. The J gene is TRBJ1-4, the V gene TRBV18, with 9 bases aligning to TRBD1. Germline trimming cut 3 bases from V and 7 bases from J; bases unmatched to any gene: 9. Germline-derived CDR1 and CDR2 are KGHSH and LQKENI. This CDR3 has 16 residues.

The chain links TRBV11-2 to TRBJ1-2, with 8 bases aligning to TRBD1. In germline, CDR1 is SGHAT, CDR2 FQNNGV. The V segment lost 1 base and the J segment 7 bases; nucleotides outside the gene matches: 5. The CDR3 is 14 residues long. The CDR3 coding sequence is TGTGCCAGCAGCTTAGGGCAGGGGGCCGGTGGCTACACCTTC. This encodes CASSLGQGAGGYTF.

CDR3 loop: CASSVMPQTGKETQYF. CDR3 nucleotide sequence: TGTGCCAGCAGTGTTATGCCCCAAACAGGGAAAGAGACCCAGTACTTC. J is TRBJ2-5 and V is TRBV28; tentative D call: TRBD1 (6 bases). Trimming pared 5 bases from V and 3 bases from J, leaving 19 bases between. CDR1 and CDR2 (germline): MDHEN, SYDVKM. CDR3 length equals 16 residues.

The chain is built from TRBV9 and TRBJ2-3; no clear D gene. Trimming stripped 2 bases from V and 5 bases from J, with 12 bases between. Looked up from germline, CDR1 is SGDLS and CDR2 is YYNGEE. CDR3 length: 14 residues. CDR3 amino acids: CASSVLTNGDTQYF. In nucleotides, the CDR3 is TGTGCCAGCAGCGTTCTCACGAACGGAGATACGCAGTATTTT.

The gene calls are TRBV5-4 and TRBJ2-5, with a weak D call TRBD1 (6 bases). Per the germline V gene, CDR1 is SGHNT and CDR2 is YYREEE (reference sequence). This CDR3 contains 13 residues. V gave up 4 bases and J gave up 4 bases, with 11 bases separating them. The DNA of the CDR3 is TGTGCCAGCAGCGCTCCCAGGGGAGAGACCCAGTACTTC. It yields the protein CASSAPRGETQYF.

CDR3 loop: CASSTEGRSGEQYF. CDR3 nucleotide sequence: TGTGCCAGTAGTACCGAGGGAAGATCGGGCGAGCAGTACTTC. This sequence joins TRBV19 and TRBJ2-7; the D gene is possibly TRBD2 (5 bases). Per germline, CDR1 LNHDA and CDR2 SQIVND (reference sequence). V lost 4 bases and J 6 bases, leaving 16 bases between the germline ends. This CDR3 contains 14 residues.

This clone occurred once. The chain carries TRBV7-4 and TRBJ2-7; either TRBD1 or TRBD2 may fit D (5 bases each). Deletions cut 2 bases from V and 6 bases from J, with 8 bases between. Germline loops: CDR1 SGHVT, CDR2 SQSDAQ. This CDR3 comprises 12 residues. The CDR3 nucleotides read TGTGCCAGCAGCTTACAAGGGACCGAGCAGTACTTC. This translates into CASSLQGTEQYF.

V is TRBV9 and J is TRBJ2-1; possible D gene TRBD2, 5 bases. Germline CDR1 is SGDLS and CDR2 is YYNGEE. The CDR3 spans 13 residues. V lost 4 bases and J 0 bases, leaving 5 bases between the germline ends. CDR3 sequence reads: CASSRDSYNEQFF. The CDR3 coding sequence is TGTGCCAGCAGCCGGGACTCCTACAATGAGCAGTTCTTC.

The chain employs TRBV5-4 and TRBJ1-3; the match to TRBD1 covers 8 bases. This CDR3 contains 14 residues. Looked up from germline, CDR1 is SGHNT and CDR2 is YYREEE (reference sequence). V gave up 4 bases and J gave up 8 bases; unmatched junction bases: 8. The CDR3 protein is CASSQGRGPDTIYF. The CDR3 DNA reads TGTGCCAGCAGCCAAGGCAGGGGGCCCGACACCATATATTTT.

This chain connects TRBV11-3 to TRBJ2-4; D possibly uses TRBD1 or TRBD2 (5 bases each). V was shortened by 1 base and J by 5 bases, with 6 bases between the two germline ends. The CDR3 contains 13 residues. The germline V gene has CDR1 SGHNT and CDR2 YENEEA. In DNA, the CDR3 is TGTGCCAGCAGCTTAGGGGACCAAAACATTCAGTACTTC. The encoded protein is CASSLGDQNIQYF.